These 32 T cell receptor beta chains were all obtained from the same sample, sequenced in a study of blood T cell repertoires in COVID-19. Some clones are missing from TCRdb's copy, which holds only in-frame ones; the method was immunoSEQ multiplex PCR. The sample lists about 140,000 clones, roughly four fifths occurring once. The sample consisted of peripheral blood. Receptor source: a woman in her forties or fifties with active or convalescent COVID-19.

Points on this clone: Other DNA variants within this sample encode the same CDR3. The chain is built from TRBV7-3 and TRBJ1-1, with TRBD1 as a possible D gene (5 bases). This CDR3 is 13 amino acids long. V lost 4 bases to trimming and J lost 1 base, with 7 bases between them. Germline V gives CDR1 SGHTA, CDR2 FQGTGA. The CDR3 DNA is TGTGCCAGCAGCTCTACAGGGAACACTGAAGCTTTCTTT. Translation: CASSSTGNTEAFF. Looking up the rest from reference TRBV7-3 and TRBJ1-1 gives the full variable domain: GAGVSQTPSNKVTEKGKYVELRCDPISGHTALYWYRQSLGQGPEFLIYFQGTGAADDSGLPNDRFFAVRPEGSVSTLKIQRTERGDSAVYLCASSSTGNTEAFFGQGTRLTVV.

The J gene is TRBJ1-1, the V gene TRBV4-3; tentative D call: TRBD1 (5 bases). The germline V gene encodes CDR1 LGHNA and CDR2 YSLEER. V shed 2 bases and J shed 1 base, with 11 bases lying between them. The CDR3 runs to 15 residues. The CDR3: CASSQFLQENTEAFF. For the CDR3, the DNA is TGCGCCAGCAGCCAATTCTTACAGGAGAACACTGAAGCTTTCTTT.

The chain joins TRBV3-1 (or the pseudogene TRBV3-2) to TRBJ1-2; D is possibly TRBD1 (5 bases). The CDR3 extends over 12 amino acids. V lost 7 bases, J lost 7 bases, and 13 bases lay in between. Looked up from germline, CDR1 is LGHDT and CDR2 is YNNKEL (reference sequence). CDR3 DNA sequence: TGTGCCAGCAAAGGGGCGCGAGGTGGCTACACCTTC. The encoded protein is CASKGARGGYTF.

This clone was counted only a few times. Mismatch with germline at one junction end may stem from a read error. The CDR3 loop is CAWARDRVFF. CDR3 coding DNA: TGTGCCTGGGCCCGGGACAGGGTGTTTTTT. This chain uses TRBV30 with TRBJ2-3; TRBD1 agrees at 9 bases. Germline V CDR1 and CDR2: GTSNPN, SVGIG (reference sequence). The CDR3 consists of 10 residues. Full variable domain (missing parts from reference TRBV30 and TRBJ2-3): SQTIHQWPATLVQPVGSPLSLECTVEGTSNPNLYWYRQAAGRGLQLLFYSVGIGQISSEVPQNLSASRPQDRQFILSSKKLLLSDSGFYLCAWARDRVFFGPGTRLTVL.

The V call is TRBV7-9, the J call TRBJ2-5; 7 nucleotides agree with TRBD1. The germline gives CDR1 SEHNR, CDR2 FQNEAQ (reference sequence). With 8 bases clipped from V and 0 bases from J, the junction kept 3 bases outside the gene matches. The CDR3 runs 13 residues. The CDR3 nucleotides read TGTGCCAGCGGGGACAGAAACCAAGAGACCCAGTACTTC. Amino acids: CASGDRNQETQYF.

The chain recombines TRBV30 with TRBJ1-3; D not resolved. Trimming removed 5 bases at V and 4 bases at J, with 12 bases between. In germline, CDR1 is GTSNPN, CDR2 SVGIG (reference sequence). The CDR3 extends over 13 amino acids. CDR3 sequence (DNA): TGTGCCTGGGCCGGATCGCGGGGAAACACCATATATTTT. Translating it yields CAWAGSRGNTIYF.

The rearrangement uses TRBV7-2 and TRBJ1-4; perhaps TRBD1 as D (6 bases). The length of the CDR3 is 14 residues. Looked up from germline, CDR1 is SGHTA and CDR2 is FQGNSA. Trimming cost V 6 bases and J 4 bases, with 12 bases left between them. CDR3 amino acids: CASRDTGSNEKLFF. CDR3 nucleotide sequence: TGTGCCAGCAGGGACACAGGGAGTAATGAAAAACTGTTTTTT.

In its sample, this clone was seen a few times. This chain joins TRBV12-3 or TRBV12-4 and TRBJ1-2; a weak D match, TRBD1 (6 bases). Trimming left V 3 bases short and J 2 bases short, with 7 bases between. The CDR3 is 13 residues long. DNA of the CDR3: TGTGCCAGCAGTTTTCAGGGGAACTATGGCTACACCTTC. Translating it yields CASSFQGNYGYTF.

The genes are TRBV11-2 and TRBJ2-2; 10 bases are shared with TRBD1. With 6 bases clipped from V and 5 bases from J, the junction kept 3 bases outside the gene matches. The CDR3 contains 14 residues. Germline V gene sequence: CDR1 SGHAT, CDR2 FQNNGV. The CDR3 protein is CASSRTGGTGELFF. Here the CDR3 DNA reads TGTGCCAGCAGTCGGACAGGGGGTACCGGGGAGCTGTTTTTT.

DNA for the CDR3: TGTGCCAGCAGGGCATTGACAGGGGTCAATCAGCCCCAGCATTTT. Translation: CASRALTGVNQPQHF. The chain combines TRBV6-5 with TRBJ1-5; 8 bases align to TRBD1. V gave up 6 bases and J gave up 3 bases; unmatched junction bases: 7. The CDR3 has 15 amino acids. Germline CDR1 and CDR2: MNHEY and SVGAGI.

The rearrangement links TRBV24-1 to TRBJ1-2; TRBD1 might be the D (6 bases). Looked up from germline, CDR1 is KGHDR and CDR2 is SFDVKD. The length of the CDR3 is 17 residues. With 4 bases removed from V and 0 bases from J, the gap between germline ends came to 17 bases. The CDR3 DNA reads TGTGCCACCAGTGACGGGACCCAGGGGAGGGCTAACTATGGCTACACCTTC. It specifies CATSDGTQGRANYGYTF.

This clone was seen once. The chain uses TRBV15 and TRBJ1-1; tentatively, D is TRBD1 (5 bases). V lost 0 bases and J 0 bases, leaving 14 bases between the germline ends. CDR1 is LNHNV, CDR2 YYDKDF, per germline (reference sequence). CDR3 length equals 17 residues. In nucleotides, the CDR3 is TGTGCCACCAGCAGAGATGGGGCAGGGTTCGTGAACACTGAAGCTTTCTTT. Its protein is CATSRDGAGFVNTEAFF.

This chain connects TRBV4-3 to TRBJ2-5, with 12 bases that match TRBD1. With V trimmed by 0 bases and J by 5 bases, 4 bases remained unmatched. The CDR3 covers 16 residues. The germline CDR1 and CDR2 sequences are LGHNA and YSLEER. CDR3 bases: TGCGCCAGCAGCCAAGATAGGGACAGGGGGCTCGAGACCCAGTACTTC. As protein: CASSQDRDRGLETQYF.

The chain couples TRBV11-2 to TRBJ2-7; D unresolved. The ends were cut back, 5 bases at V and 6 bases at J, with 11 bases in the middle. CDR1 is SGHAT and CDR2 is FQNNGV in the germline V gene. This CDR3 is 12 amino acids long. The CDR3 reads CASSAPSGEQYF. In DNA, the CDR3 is TGTGCCAGCAGCGCACCCTCGGGCGAGCAGTACTTC.

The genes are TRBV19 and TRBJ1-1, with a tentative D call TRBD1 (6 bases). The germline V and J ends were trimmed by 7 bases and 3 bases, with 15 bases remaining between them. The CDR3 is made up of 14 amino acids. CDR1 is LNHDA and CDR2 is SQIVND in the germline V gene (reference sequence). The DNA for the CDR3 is TGTGCCAGTAAGGTGGACAGAGAATACACTGAAGCTTTCTTT. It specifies CASKVDREYTEAFF. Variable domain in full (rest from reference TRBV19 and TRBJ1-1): DGGITQSPKYLFRKEGQNVTLSCEQNLNHDAMYWYRQDPGQGLRLIYYSQIVNDFQKGDIAEGYSVSREKKESFPLTVTSAQKNPTAFYLCASKVDREYTEAFFGQGTRLTVV.

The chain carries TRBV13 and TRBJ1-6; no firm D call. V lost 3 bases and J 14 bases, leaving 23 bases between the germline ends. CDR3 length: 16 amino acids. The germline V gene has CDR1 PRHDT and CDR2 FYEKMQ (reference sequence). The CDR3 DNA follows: TGTGCCAGCAGCTTGCCCTGGAGGTACGGATCACCTACCCTCCACTTT. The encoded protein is CASSLPWRYGSPTLHF.

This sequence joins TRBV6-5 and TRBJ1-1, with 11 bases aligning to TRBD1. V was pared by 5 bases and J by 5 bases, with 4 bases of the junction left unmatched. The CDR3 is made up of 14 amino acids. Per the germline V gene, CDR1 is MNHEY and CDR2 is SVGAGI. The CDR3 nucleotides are TGTGCCAGCAGTCAGGACAGGGGGCTGACTGAAGCTTTCTTT. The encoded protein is CASSQDRGLTEAFF.

As DNA, the CDR3 is TGTGCCAGCAGCCAAGAGACTAGCGGGGGGTTTGAGCAGTTCTTC. Its protein product is CASSQETSGGFEQFF. The rearrangement uses TRBV3-1 (or the pseudogene TRBV3-2) and TRBJ2-1; 13 bases map to TRBD2. The trim removed 0 bases at V and 9 bases at J, leaving 2 bases unmatched. Germline loops: CDR1 LGHDT, CDR2 YNNKEL (reference sequence). There are 15 residues in the CDR3.

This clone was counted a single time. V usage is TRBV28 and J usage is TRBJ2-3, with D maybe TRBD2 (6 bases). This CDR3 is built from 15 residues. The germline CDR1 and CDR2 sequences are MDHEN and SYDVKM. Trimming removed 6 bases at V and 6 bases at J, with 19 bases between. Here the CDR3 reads CASRGNGGAEDTQYF. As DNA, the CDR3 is TGTGCCAGCAGAGGGAACGGGGGAGCGGAGGATACGCAGTATTTT.

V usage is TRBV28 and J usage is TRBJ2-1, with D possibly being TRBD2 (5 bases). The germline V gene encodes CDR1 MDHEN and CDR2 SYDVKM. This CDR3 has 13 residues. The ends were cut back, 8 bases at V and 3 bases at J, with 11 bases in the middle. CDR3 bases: TGTGCCAGCGGAGCGGTAGACTACAATGAGCAGTTCTTC. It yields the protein CASGAVDYNEQFF.

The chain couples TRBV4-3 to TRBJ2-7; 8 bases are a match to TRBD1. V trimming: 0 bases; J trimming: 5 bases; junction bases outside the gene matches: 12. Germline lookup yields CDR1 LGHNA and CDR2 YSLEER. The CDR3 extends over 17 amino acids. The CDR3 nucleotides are TGCGCCAGCAGCCAAGATCCCATCCAGGGGGCGAGCAACGAGCAGTACTTC. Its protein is CASSQDPIQGASNEQYF.

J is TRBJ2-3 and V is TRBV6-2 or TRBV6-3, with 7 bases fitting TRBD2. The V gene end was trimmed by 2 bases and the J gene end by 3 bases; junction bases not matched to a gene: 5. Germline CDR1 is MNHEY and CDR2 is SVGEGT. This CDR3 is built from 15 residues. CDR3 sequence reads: CASSYVGGGTDTQYF. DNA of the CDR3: TGTGCCAGCAGTTACGTAGGCGGGGGTACAGATACGCAGTATTTT.

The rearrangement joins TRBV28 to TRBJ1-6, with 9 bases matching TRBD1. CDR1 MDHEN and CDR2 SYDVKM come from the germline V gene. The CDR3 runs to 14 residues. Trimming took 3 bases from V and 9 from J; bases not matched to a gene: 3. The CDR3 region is CASSLGQGISPLHF. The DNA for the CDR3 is TGTGCCAGCAGTTTGGGACAGGGAATTTCACCCCTCCACTTT.

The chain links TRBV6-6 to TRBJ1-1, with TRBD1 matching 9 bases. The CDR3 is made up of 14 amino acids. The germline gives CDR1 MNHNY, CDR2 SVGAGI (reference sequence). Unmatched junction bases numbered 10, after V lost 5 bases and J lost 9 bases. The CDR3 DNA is TGTGCCAGCAGTCGGGACCGGGACAGGGCGAAAGCTTTCTTT. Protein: CASSRDRDRAKAFF.

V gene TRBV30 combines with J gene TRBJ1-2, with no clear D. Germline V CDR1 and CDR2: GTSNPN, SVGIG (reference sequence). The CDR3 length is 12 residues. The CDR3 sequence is CAFEVGFEGYTF. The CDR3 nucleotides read TGTGCGTTTGAGGTTGGGTTCGAGGGCTACACCTTC. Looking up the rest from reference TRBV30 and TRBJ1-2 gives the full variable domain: SQTIHQWPATLVQPVGSPLSLECTVEGTSNPNLYWYRQAAGRGLQLLFYSVGIGQISSEVPQNLSASRPQDRQFILSSKKLLLSDSGFYLCAFEVGFEGYTFGSGTRLTVV.

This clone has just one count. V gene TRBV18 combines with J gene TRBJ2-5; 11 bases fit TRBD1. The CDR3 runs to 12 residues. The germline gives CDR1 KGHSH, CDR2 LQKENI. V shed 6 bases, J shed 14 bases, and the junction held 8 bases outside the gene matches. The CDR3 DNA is TGTGCCAGCTCCAACAGGACAGGGGGCAAATACTTC. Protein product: CASSNRTGGKYF.

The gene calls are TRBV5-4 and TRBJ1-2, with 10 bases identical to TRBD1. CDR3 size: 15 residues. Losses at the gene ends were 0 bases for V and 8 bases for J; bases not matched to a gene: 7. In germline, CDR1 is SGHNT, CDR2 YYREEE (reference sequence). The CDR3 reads CASSLDLDRGDGYTF. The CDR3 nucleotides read TGTGCCAGCAGCTTGGACTTGGACAGGGGGGACGGCTACACCTTC.

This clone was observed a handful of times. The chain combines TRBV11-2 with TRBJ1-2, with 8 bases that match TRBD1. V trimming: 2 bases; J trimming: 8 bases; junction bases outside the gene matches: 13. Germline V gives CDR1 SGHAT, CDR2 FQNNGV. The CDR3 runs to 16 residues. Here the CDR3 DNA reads TGTGCCAGCAGCTTATATGGACAGGGTGGCTTTGGGGGCTACACCTTC. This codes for CASSLYGQGGFGGYTF.

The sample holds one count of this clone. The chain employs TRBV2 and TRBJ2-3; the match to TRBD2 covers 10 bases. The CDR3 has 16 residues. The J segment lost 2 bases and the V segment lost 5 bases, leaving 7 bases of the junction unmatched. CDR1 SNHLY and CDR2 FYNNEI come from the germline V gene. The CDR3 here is CASSSSGRTPTDTQYF. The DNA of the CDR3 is TGTGCCAGCAGTAGTAGCGGGAGGACGCCCACAGATACGCAGTATTTT. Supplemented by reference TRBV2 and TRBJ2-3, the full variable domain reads EPEVTQTPSHQVTQMGQEVILRCVPISNHLYFYWYRQILGQKVEFLVSFYNNEISEKSEIFDDQFSVERPDGSNFTLKIRSTKLEDSAMYFCASSSSGRTPTDTQYFGPGTRLTVL.

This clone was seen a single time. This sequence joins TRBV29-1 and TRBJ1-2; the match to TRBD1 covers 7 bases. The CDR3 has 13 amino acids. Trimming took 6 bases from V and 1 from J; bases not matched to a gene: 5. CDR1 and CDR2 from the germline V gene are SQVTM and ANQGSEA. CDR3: CSVRTGDNYGYTF. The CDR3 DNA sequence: TGCAGCGTACGGACAGGCGATAACTATGGCTACACCTTC.

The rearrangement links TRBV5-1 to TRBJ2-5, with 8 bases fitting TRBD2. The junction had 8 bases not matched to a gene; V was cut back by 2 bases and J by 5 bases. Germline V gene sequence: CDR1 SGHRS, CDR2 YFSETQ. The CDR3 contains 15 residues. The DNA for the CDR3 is TGCGCCAGCAGCTTAGGCGGGGGGCCCCCGGAGACCCAGTACTTC. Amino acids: CASSLGGGPPETQYF.

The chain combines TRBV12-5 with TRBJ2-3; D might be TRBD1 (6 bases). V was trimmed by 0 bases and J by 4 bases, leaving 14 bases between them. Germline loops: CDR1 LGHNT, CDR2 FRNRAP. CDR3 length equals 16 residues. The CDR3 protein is CASGLVQVGAADTQYF. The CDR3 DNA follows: TGTGCTAGTGGTTTGGTACAAGTGGGGGCCGCAGATACGCAGTATTTT.